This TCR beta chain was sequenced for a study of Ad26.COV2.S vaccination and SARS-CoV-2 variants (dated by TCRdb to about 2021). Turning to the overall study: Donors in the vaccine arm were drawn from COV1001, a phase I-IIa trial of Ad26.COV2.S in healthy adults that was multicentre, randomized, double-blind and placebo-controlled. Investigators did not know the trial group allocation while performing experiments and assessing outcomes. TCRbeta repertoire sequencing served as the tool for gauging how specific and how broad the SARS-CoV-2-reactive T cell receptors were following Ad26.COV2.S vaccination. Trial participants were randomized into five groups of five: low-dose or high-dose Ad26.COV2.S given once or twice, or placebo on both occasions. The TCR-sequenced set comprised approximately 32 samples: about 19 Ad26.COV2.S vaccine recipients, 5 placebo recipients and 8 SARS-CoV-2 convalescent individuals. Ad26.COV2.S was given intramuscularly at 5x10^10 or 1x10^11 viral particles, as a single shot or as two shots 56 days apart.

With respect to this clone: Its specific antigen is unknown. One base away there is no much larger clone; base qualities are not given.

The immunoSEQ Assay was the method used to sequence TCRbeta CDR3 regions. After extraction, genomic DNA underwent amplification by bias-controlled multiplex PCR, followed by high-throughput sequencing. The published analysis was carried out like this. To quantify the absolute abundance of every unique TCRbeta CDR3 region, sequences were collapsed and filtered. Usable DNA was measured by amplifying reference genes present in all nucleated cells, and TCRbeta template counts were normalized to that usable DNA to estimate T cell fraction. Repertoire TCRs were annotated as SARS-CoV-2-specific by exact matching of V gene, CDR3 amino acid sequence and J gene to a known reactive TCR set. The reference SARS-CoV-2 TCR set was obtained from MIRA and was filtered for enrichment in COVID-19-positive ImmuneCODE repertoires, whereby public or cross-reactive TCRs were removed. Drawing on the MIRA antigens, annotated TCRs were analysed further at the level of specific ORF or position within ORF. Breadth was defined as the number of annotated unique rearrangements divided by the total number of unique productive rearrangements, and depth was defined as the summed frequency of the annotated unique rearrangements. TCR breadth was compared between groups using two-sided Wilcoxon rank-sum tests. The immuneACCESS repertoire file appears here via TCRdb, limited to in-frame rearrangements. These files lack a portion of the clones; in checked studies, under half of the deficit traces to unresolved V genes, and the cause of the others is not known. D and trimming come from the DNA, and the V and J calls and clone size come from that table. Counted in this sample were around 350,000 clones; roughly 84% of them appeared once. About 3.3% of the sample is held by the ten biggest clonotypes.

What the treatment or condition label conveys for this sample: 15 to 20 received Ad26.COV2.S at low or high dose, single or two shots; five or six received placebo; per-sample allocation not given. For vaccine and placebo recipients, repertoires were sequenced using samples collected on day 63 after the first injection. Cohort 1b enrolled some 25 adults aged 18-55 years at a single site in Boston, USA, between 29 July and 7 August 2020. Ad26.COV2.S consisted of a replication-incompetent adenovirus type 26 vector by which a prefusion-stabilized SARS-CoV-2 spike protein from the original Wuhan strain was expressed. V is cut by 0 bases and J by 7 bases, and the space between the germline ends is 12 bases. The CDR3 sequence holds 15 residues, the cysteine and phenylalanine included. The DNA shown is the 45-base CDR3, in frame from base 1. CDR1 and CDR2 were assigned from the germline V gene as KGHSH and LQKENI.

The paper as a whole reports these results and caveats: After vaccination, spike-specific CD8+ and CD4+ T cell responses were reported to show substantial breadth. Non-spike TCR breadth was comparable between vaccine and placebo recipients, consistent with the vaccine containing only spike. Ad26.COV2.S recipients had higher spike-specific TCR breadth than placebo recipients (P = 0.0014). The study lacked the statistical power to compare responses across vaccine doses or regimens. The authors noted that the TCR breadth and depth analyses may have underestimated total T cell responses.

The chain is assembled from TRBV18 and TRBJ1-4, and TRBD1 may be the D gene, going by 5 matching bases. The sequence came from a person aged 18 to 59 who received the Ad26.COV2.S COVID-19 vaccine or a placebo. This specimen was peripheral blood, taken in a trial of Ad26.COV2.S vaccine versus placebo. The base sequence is TGTGCCAGCTCACCACCGTTGGCAGGGATTGAAAAACTGTTTTTT. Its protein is CASSPPLAGIEKLFF.